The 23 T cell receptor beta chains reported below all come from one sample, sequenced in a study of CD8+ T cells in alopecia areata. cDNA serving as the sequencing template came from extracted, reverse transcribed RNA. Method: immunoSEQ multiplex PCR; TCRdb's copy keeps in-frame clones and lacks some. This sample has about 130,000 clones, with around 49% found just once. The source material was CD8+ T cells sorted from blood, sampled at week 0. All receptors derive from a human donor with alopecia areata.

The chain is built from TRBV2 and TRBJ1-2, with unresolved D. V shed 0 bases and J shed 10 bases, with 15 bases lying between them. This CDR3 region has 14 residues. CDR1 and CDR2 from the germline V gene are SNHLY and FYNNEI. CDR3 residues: CASSEAPNWLPYTF. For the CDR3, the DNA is TGTGCCAGCAGTGAAGCCCCAAATTGGTTACCCTACACCTTC.

CDR3 in DNA: TGTGCCAGCAGTTGGCAAGGGGATGTAGTTTCACCCCTCCACTTT. Translated: CASSWQGDVVSPLHF. The chain uses TRBV27 and TRBJ1-6, with TRBD1 as a possible D gene (5 bases). Looked up from germline, CDR1 is MNHEY and CDR2 is SMNVEV (reference sequence). This CDR3 has 15 amino acids. V dropped 4 bases and J dropped 9 bases, with 16 bases sitting between them.

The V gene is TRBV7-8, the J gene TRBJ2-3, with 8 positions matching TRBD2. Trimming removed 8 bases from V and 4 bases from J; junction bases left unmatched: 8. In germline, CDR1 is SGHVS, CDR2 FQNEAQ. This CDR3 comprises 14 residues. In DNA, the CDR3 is TGTGCCAGCGCAGCCGGGGGGGAGTCAGATACGCAGTATTTT. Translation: CASAAGGESDTQYF.

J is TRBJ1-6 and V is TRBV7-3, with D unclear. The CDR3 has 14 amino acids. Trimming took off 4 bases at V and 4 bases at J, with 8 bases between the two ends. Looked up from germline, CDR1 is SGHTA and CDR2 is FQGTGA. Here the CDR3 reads CASSSRPYNSPLHF. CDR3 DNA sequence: TGTGCCAGCAGCTCGCGCCCTTATAATTCACCCCTCCACTTT.

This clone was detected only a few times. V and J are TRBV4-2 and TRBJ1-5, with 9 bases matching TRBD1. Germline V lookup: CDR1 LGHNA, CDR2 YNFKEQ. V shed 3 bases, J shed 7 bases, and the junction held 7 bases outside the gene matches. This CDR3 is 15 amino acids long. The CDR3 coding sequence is TGTGCCAGCAGCCAGGTACAGGGGGCGGGCCAGCCCCAGCATTTT. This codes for CASSQVQGAGQPQHF.

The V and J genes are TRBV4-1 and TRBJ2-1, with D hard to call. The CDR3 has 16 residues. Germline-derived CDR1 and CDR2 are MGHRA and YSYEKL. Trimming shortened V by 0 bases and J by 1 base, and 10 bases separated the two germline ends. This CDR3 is CASSQEAGISYNEQFF. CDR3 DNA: TGCGCCAGCAGCCAAGAAGCAGGCATTTCCTACAATGAGCAGTTCTTC.

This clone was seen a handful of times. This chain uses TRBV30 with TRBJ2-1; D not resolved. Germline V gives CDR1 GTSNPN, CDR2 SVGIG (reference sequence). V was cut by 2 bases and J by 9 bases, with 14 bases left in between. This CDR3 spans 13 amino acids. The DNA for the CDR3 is TGTGCCTGGAGTTTGTTCGACTCTGTTGAGCAGTTCTTC. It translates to CAWSLFDSVEQFF.

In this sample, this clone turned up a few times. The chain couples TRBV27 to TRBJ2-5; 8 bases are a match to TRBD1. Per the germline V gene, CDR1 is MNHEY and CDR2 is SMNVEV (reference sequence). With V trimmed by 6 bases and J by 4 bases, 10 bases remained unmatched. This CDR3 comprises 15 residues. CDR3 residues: CASSPIDRGRETQYF. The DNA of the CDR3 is TGTGCCAGCAGCCCTATTGACAGGGGCCGAGAGACCCAGTACTTC.

DNA for the CDR3: TGTGCCAGCAGTTACTCCACAGGGTATACCGGGGAGCTGTTTTTT. Translating it yields CASSYSTGYTGELFF. This chain uses TRBV6-5 with TRBJ2-2, with D perhaps TRBD1 (6 bases). The ends were cut back, 0 bases at V and 5 bases at J, with 10 bases in the middle. The CDR3 spans 15 residues. Germline loops: CDR1 MNHEY, CDR2 SVGAGI.

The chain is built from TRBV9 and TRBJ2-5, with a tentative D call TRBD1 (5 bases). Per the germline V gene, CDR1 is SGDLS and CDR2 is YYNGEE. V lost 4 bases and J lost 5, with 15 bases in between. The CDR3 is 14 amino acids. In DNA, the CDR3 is TGTGCCAGCAGCTCAGAGGCAGGGCTGGAGACCCAGTACTTC. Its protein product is CASSSEAGLETQYF.

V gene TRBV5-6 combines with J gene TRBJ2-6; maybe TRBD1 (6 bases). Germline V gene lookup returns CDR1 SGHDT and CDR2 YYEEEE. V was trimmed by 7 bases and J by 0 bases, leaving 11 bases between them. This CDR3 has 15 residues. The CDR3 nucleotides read TGTGCCAGCGTCACAGGGATCTCTGGGGCCAACGTCCTGACTTTC. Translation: CASVTGISGANVLTF.

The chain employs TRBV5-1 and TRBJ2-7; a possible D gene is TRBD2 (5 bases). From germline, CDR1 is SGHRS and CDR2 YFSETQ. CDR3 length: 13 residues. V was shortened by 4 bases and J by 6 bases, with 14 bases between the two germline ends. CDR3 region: CASSPGLEGEQYF. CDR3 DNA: TGCGCCAGCAGCCCCGGGTTAGAGGGCGAGCAGTACTTC.

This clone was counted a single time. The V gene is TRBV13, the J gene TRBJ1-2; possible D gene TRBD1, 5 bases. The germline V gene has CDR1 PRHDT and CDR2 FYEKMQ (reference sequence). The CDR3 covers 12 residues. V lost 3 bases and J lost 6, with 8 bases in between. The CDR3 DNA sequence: TGTGCCAGCAGCTTTAGCAGGGATGGCTACACCTTC. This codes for CASSFSRDGYTF. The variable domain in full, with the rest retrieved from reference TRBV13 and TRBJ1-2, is AAGVIQSPRHLIKEKRETATLKCYPIPRHDTVYWYQQGPGQDPQFLISFYEKMQSDKGSIPDRFSAQQFSDYHSELNMSSLELGDSALYFCASSFSRDGYTFGSGTRLTVV.

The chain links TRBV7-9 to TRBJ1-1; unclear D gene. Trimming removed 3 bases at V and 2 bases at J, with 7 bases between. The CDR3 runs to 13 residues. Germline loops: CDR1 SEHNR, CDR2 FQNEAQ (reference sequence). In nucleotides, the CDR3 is TGTGCCAGCAGCTTCGGGGATAACACTGAAGCTTTCTTT. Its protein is CASSFGDNTEAFF.

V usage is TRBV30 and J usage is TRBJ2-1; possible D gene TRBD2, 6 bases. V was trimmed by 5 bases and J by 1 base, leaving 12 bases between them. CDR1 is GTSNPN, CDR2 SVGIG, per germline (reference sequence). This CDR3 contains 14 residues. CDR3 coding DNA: TGTGCCTGGGACAACGGAGGGTCCTACAATGAGCAGTTCTTC. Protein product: CAWDNGGSYNEQFF.

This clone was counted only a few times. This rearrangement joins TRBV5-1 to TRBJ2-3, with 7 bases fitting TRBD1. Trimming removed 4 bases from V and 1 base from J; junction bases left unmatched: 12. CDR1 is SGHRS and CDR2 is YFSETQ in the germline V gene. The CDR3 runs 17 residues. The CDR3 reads CASSPDETGPRTDTQYF. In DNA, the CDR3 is TGCGCCAGCAGCCCAGATGAGACAGGGCCCCGCACAGATACGCAGTATTTT. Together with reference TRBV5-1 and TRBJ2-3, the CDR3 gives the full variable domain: KAGVTQTPRYLIKTRGQQVTLSCSPISGHRSVSWYQQTPGQGLQFLFEYFSETQRNKGNFPGRFSGRQFSNSRSEMNVSTLELGDSALYLCASSPDETGPRTDTQYFGPGTRLTVL.

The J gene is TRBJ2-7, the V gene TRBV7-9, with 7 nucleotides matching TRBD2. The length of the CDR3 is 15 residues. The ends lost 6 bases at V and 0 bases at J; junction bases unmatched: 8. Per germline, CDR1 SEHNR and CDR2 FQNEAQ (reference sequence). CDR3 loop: CASSRGGGSSYEQYF. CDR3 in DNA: TGTGCCAGCAGTCGCGGAGGCGGGAGCTCCTACGAGCAGTACTTC.

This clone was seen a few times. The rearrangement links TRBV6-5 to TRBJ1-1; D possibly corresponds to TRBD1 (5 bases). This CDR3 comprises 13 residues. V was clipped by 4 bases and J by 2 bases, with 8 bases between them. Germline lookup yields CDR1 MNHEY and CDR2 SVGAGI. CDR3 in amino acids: CASSSDINTEAFF. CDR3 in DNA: TGTGCCAGCAGTTCGGACATTAACACTGAAGCTTTCTTT.

CDR3 loop: CASSLGQGLSNGYTF. The CDR3 DNA reads as TGTGCCAGCAGCTTGGGGCAGGGGCTATCAAATGGCTACACCTTC. The rearrangement links TRBV5-4 to TRBJ1-2; maybe TRBD1 (6 bases). Germline V lookup: CDR1 SGHNT, CDR2 YYREEE (reference sequence). The CDR3 consists of 15 residues. V was shortened by 0 bases and J by 6 bases, with 15 bases between the two germline ends.

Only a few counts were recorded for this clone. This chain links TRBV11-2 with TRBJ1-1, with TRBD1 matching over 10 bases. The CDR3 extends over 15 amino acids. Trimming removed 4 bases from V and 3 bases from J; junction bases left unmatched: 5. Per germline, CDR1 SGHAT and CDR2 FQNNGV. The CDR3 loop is CASSSWTGGDTEAFF. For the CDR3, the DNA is TGTGCCAGCAGCTCCTGGACAGGGGGAGACACTGAAGCTTTCTTT.

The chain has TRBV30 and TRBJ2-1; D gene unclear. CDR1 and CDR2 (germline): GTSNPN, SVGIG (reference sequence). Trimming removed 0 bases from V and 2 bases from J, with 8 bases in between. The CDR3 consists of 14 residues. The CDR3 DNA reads TGTGCCTGGAGTGTACCGGCGACCTACAATGAGCAGTTCTTC. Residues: CAWSVPATYNEQFF.

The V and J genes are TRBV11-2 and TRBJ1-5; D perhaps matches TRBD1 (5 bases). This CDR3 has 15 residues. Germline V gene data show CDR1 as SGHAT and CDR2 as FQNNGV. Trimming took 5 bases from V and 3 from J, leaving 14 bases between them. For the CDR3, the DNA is TGTGCCAGCAGCCAAGAGCCAGGGATCAATCAGCCCCAGCATTTT. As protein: CASSQEPGINQPQHF.

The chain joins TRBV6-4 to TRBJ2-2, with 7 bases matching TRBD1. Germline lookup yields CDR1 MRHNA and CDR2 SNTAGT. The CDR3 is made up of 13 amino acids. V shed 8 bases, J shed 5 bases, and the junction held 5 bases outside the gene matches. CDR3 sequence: CASQGEETGELFF. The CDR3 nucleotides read TGTGCCAGCCAGGGGGAAGAAACCGGGGAGCTGTTTTTT.